The 21 T cell receptor beta chains given below trace back to one sample, sequenced in a study of T cells in Graves' hyperthyroidism and ophthalmopathy. TCR beta CDR3 region amplification was performed from RNA transcripts. In the first-round RT-PCR of the TCR CDR3, the HTBI primer set was used. TCRdb passed the multiplex PCR reads through MiXCR, listing each CDR3 protein once. Of over 400,000 distinct CDR3 sequences listed, 20% to 25% are singletons. Sequenced: blood. The receptors derive from a woman aged 70-85 years with Graves' ophthalmopathy.

The V call is TRBV19, the J call TRBJ1-2, with D hard to call. Per the germline V gene, CDR1 is LNHDA and CDR2 is SQIVND (reference sequence). The CDR3 loop spans 14 amino acids. Trimming stripped 3 bases from V and 1 base from J, with 9 bases between. The CDR3 DNA reads as TGTGCCAGTAGTATCCAGGCGTATAACTATGGCTACACCTTC. Encoded protein: CASSIQAYNYGYTF.

J is TRBJ1-1 and V is TRBV6-2 or TRBV6-3, with D tentatively TRBD1 (5 bases). The germline V gene encodes CDR1 MNHEY and CDR2 SVGEGT. The V and J ends lost 6 bases and 5 bases respectively, with 13 bases between them. This CDR3 comprises 13 residues. CDR3 region: CASRHTGGTEAFF. Written as DNA, the CDR3 is TGTGCCAGCAGACACACTGGGGGTACTGAAGCTTTCTTT.

This clonotype was observed many times. Written as DNA, the CDR3 is TGTGCCAGCAGCTACCGGGCAGACGGGCAGTTCTTC. Protein: CASSYRADGQFF. The chain employs TRBV3-1 and TRBJ2-1; D ambiguous. V lost 5 bases to trimming and J lost 12 bases, with 14 bases between them. The CDR3 has 12 amino acids. From germline, CDR1 is LGHDT and CDR2 YNNKEL (reference sequence).

In its sample, this clonotype was seen many times. The chain recombines TRBV6-1 with TRBJ1-2; 8 nucleotides line up with TRBD1. The CDR3 is made up of 14 amino acids. V lost 6 bases and J lost 2; bases outside the gene matches: 5. The germline V gene has CDR1 MNHNS and CDR2 SASEGT. In nucleotides, the CDR3 is TGTGCCAGCAGAGACGGACAGGGAAACTATGGCTACACCTTC. Its protein product is CASRDGQGNYGYTF.

This clonotype was observed at least ten times. The chain recombines TRBV12-3 or TRBV12-4 with TRBJ1-1; 7 bases line up with TRBD1. CDR3 length: 14 residues. J lost 7 bases, V lost 4 bases, and 9 bases had no gene match. CDR3 protein: CASSSDGTAREAFF. CDR3 in DNA: TGTGCCAGCAGTTCAGACGGGACAGCCCGTGAAGCTTTCTTT.

This clonotype was seen ten or more times. Here the CDR3 DNA reads TGCGCCAGCAGCTTGAGCCCCCCGAACACTGAAGCTTTCTTT. It encodes CASSLSPPNTEAFF. The V and J genes are TRBV5-1 and TRBJ1-1; D gene unclear. The germline CDR1 and CDR2 sequences are SGHRS and YFSETQ. The CDR3 is made up of 14 amino acids. The germline V and J ends were trimmed by 1 base and 1 base, with 8 bases remaining between them. Filled out from reference TRBV5-1 and TRBJ1-1, the complete variable domain reads KAGVTQTPRYLIKTRGQQVTLSCSPISGHRSVSWYQQTPGQGLQFLFEYFSETQRNKGNFPGRFSGRQFSNSRSEMNVSTLELGDSALYLCASSLSPPNTEAFFGQGTRLTVV.

This chain joins TRBV7-2 and TRBJ1-6; D is perhaps TRBD1 (6 bases). Germline loops: CDR1 SGHTA, CDR2 FQGNSA. Trimming took 5 bases from V and 7 from J, leaving 21 bases between them. The CDR3 length is 17 residues. The CDR3 nucleotides read TGTGCCAGCAGCAGGGAACTTCGACAGGACCTCAATTCACCCCTCCACTTT. This translates into CASSRELRQDLNSPLHF.

V is TRBV6-2 or TRBV6-3 and J is TRBJ2-7, with D possibly matching TRBD2 (6 bases). V was clipped by 6 bases and J by 3 bases, with 18 bases between them. The CDR3 contains 15 residues. CDR1 and CDR2 from the germline V gene are MNHEY and SVGEGT. The CDR3 DNA reads TGTGCCAGCAGCCATAGCGGACGAGCGGGCTACGAGCAGTACTTC. Translated, it gives CASSHSGRAGYEQYF.

The V gene is TRBV19, the J gene TRBJ1-5; D gene unclear. Per the germline V gene, CDR1 is LNHDA and CDR2 is SQIVND (reference sequence). V dropped 3 bases and J dropped 7 bases, with 13 bases sitting between them. This CDR3 comprises 14 residues. CDR3 loop: CASSIEQGSQPQHF. The CDR3 nucleotides are TGTGCCAGTAGTATCGAGCAAGGTTCGCAGCCCCAGCATTTT.

CDR3 region: CASTGRQTSYEQYF. The CDR3 DNA follows: TGTGCCAGCACCGGACGGCAAACCTCCTACGAGCAGTACTTC. The chain employs TRBV7-8 and TRBJ2-7; D is unresolved. The CDR3 totals 14 residues. V lost 7 bases, J lost 0 bases, and 13 bases lay in between. The germline gives CDR1 SGHVS, CDR2 FQNEAQ.

This clonotype has only a few counts. The rearrangement joins TRBV6-5 to TRBJ1-4; 10 bases align to TRBD1. The germline CDR1 and CDR2 sequences are MNHEY and SVGAGI. V was clipped by 2 bases and J by 6 bases; unmatched bases: 3. The CDR3 is made up of 15 amino acids. CDR3 loop: CASSYVGTGDEKLFF. In DNA form, the CDR3 reads TGTGCCAGCAGTTACGTCGGGACAGGGGATGAAAAACTGTTTTTT.

This clonotype was observed once. A much larger clone differs by one base, so this may be a read error. J is TRBJ2-1 and V is TRBV27, with D possibly matching TRBD1 (8 bases). V was trimmed by 5 bases and J by 8 bases, leaving 16 bases between them. This CDR3 region has 14 residues. Germline V lookup: CDR1 MNHEY, CDR2 SMNVEV (reference sequence). CDR3 protein: CASSHTGGRDEQFF. CDR3 DNA sequence: TGTGCCAGCAGTCACACAGGGGGGAGGGATGAGCAGTTCTTC.

As for this clonotype: One base away lies a much larger clone, so this may be a sequencing read error. The chain combines TRBV2 with TRBJ2-3; D possibly corresponds to TRBD1 (6 bases). CDR3 length: 14 residues. Per the germline V gene, CDR1 is SNHLY and CDR2 is FYNNEI. The CDR3 DNA reads as TGTGCCAGCAGTGACAGGGGACGCACAAATACGCAGTATTTT. This codes for CASSDRGRTNTQYF.

Ten or more counts support this clonotype. The chain couples TRBV30 to TRBJ2-7; D is possibly TRBD1 (7 bases). CDR1 is GTSNPN and CDR2 is SVGIG in the germline V gene (reference sequence). With 8 bases removed from V and 5 bases from J, the gap between germline ends came to 22 bases. This CDR3 spans 14 amino acids. The CDR3 bases are TGTGCCGGTAACAGGGGAGGAGATTCGGACGAGCAGTACTTC. Protein product: CAGNRGGDSDEQYF.

The rearrangement joins TRBV12-3 or TRBV12-4 to TRBJ2-7; D perhaps matches TRBD2 (6 bases). V gave up 4 bases and J gave up 6 bases, with 25 bases separating them. The CDR3 extends over 17 amino acids. The CDR3: CASSSPLGRGEDREQYF. DNA of the CDR3: TGTGCCAGCAGTTCGCCCCTCGGGCGCGGGGAGGATCGCGAGCAGTACTTC.

The chain combines TRBV10-3 with TRBJ2-7, with D hard to call. The CDR3 runs 13 residues. The germline CDR1 and CDR2 sequences are ENHRY and SYGVKD. The V gene lost 6 bases and the J gene lost 5 bases, with 14 bases spanning the gap. The CDR3 DNA reads as TGTGCCATCAGGACGGACGGTTCGAACGAGCAGTACTTC. Protein sequence: CAIRTDGSNEQYF.

This clonotype was observed a few times. CDR3 protein: CASSLTRDSRTPLHF. As DNA, the CDR3 is TGTGCCAGCAGCTTAACCAGGGACAGCCGTACACCCCTCCACTTT. This sequence joins TRBV7-2 and TRBJ1-6, with TRBD1 identical over 7 bases. V trimming: 2 bases; J trimming: 11 bases; junction bases outside the gene matches: 9. CDR3 length: 15 amino acids. Germline values: CDR1 SGHTA, CDR2 FQGNSA.

This clonotype has a count of ten or more. The chain carries TRBV12-3 or TRBV12-4 and TRBJ1-1; 10 nucleotides align to TRBD1. The CDR3 loop spans 17 amino acids. The V gene end was trimmed by 7 bases and the J gene end by 3 bases; junction bases not matched to a gene: 14. The CDR3 DNA reads TGTGCCAGCACGCTACGACAGGGGGCCAGGTGGGACACTGAAGCTTTCTTT. Its translation: CASTLRQGARWDTEAFF.

This clonotype was seen repeatedly, ten times or more. The chain recombines TRBV20-1 with TRBJ2-1, with 7 bases lining up with TRBD1. The CDR3 loop spans 12 amino acids. Germline V gene sequence: CDR1 DFQATT, CDR2 SNEGSKA (reference sequence). Trimming cost V 6 bases and J 9 bases; bases outside gene matches: 8. CDR3 sequence (DNA): TGCAGTGCCTTGGGGACAGCGTCTGAGCAGTTCTTC. Its protein product is CSALGTASEQFF.

This clonotype was detected ten times or more. The rearrangement joins TRBV10-3 to TRBJ2-2; D remains ambiguous. Per the germline V gene, CDR1 is ENHRY and CDR2 is SYGVKD. The ends were cut back, 4 bases at V and 0 bases at J, with 9 bases in the middle. The length of the CDR3 is 15 residues. In DNA, the CDR3 is TGTGCCATCAGTGTGAACGCCCCGAACACCGGGGAGCTGTTTTTT. Its translation is CAISVNAPNTGELFF.

J is TRBJ1-1 and V is TRBV20-1; possible D gene TRBD1, 5 bases. Germline CDR1 DFQATT, CDR2 SNEGSKA (reference sequence). The ends were cut back, 2 bases at V and 2 bases at J, with 15 bases in the middle. The CDR3 consists of 15 residues. Here the CDR3 DNA reads TGCAGTGCTAGAAGCCGTGGGGGGTACAACACTGAAGCTTTCTTT. Protein: CSARSRGGYNTEAFF.